The clone carrying this TCR beta chain is a singleton in its sample. Germline CDR1 KGHSH, CDR2 LQKENI. The J segment lost 5 bases and the V segment lost 1 base, leaving 6 bases of the junction unmatched. The CDR3 is 15 amino acids. Clones were read by immunoSEQ multiplex PCR, and TCRdb kept only the in-frame ones, dropping some. Of 84,000 or so clones in the sample, 91% were seen once. This entry is derived from a study of control samples from healthy donors and cancer patients. The sample taken for sequencing was blood. The sequence came from a man between 50 and 59 years old in good health. The genes are TRBV18 and TRBJ1-1; 8 bases line up with TRBD1. This CDR3 reads CASSPQTRGLTEAFF. The DNA for the CDR3 is TGTGCCAGCTCACCACAAACCAGGGGGCTAACTGAAGCTTTCTTT. Variable domain in full (rest from reference TRBV18 and TRBJ1-1): NAGVMQNPRHLVRRRGQEARLRCSPMKGHSHVYWYRQLPEEGLKFMVYLQKENIIDESGMPKERFSAEFPKEGPSILRIQQVVRGDSAAYFCASSPQTRGLTEAFFGQGTRLTVV.